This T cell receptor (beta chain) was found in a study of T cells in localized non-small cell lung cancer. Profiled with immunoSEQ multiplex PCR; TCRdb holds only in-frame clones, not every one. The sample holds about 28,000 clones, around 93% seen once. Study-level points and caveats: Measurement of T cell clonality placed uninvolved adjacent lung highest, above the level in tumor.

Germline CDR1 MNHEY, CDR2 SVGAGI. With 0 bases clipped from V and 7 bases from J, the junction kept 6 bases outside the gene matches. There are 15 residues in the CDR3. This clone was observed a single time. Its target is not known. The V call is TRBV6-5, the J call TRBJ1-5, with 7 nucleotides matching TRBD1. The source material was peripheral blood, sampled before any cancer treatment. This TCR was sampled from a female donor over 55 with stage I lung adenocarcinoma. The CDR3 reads CASSYSPQGGQPQHF. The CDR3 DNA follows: TGTGCCAGCAGTTACTCCCCTCAGGGGGGACAGCCCCAGCATTTT.